A single sample is the source of the 25 T cell receptor beta chains below, sequenced in a study of breast tumors, draining lymph nodes, adjacent tissues. TCRdb passed the multiplex PCR reads through MiXCR, listing each CDR3 protein once. The sample lists about 130,000 distinct CDR3 sequences; around 20% were seen once. Breast cancer patients provided tissue from their axillary draining lymph nodes. Material: axillary lymph node tissue. These receptors were collected from a female donor with breast cancer. Some clones in this sample may be carry-over from other donors' samples.

Of note for this clonotype: Possible read error: a much larger clone is one base away. The chain joins TRBV10-3 to TRBJ1-5, with D uncertain. Germline V gene sequence: CDR1 ENHRY, CDR2 SYGVKD. The CDR3 extends over 14 amino acids. CDR3 nucleotides: TGTGCCATCAGTGAGTCGTCTAGCAATAAGCCCCAGCATTTT. Amino acids: CAISESSSNKPQHF.

This clonotype appeared a few times. V is TRBV28 and J is TRBJ2-7; 9 bases line up with TRBD1. This CDR3 comprises 15 residues. The V gene's germline CDR1 is MDHEN and CDR2 SYDVKM. Germline trimming cut 2 bases from V and 2 bases from J; bases unmatched to any gene: 4. In nucleotides, the CDR3 is TGTGCCAGCAGTTTACGGACAGGGGTCCCCTACGAGCAGTACTTC. It yields the protein CASSLRTGVPYEQYF.

This clonotype was seen at least ten times. V and J are TRBV18 and TRBJ2-3; D remains ambiguous. Trimming cost V 1 base and J 5 bases, with 7 bases left between them. Germline V gene data show CDR1 as KGHSH and CDR2 as LQKENI. The CDR3 contains 13 residues. CDR3 amino acids: CASSPRTLDTQYF. CDR3 bases: TGTGCCAGCTCACCACGGACGCTAGATACGCAGTATTTT.

This clonotype has a count of ten or more. The chain is built from TRBV11-2 and TRBJ2-7; 13 nucleotides align to TRBD2. This CDR3 has 12 residues. In germline, CDR1 is SGHAT, CDR2 FQNNGV. The CDR3: CASSLGTSGSNV. CDR3 sequence (DNA): TGTGCCAGCAGCTTAGGGACTAGCGGGAGTAACGTC.

This clonotype was counted many times. The gene calls are TRBV30 and TRBJ2-7; no firm D call. CDR3 length: 15 residues. The germline V gene has CDR1 GTSNPN and CDR2 SVGIG (reference sequence). Deletions cut 1 base from V and 9 bases from J, with 22 bases between. CDR3 sequence (DNA): TGTGCCTGGAGTGGTCTAGATTTGCTCCGAGCAGTGCAGTACTTC. Encoded protein: CAWSGLDLLRAVQYF.

The table lists this clonotype with many counts. The chain employs TRBV9 and TRBJ1-3, with D possibly matching TRBD1 (5 bases). Trimming left V 2 bases short and J 0 bases short, with 15 bases between. This CDR3 is built from 17 residues. Germline V gene sequence: CDR1 SGDLS, CDR2 YYNGEE. The CDR3 bases are TGTGCCAGCAGCGTGGGGGAACACGCCGTCTCTGGAAACACCATATATTTT. The encoded protein is CASSVGEHAVSGNTIYF. Using reference TRBV9 and TRBJ1-3 for the parts outside the CDR3, the full variable domain is DSGVTQTPKHLITATGQRVTLRCSPRSGDLSVYWYQQSLDQGLQFLIQYYNGEERAKGNILERFSAQQFPDLHSELNLSSLELGDSALYFCASSVGEHAVSGNTIYFGEGSWLTVV.

Regarding this clonotype: This may be a read error: a much more frequent sequence differs by one nucleotide. The chain joins TRBV19 to TRBJ2-1, with D perhaps being TRBD1 or TRBD2 (5 bases each). The germline V gene encodes CDR1 LNHDA and CDR2 SQIVND (reference sequence). This CDR3 comprises 14 residues. In nucleotides, the CDR3 is TGTGCCAGTAGTATGGGGCCACAGAGGGATGAGCAGCTCTTC. It encodes CASSMGPQRDEQLF.

J is TRBJ2-2 and V is TRBV11-3, with D maybe TRBD2 (5 bases). V lost 3 bases to trimming and J lost 4 bases, with 18 bases between them. The germline CDR1 and CDR2 sequences are SGHNT and YENEEA. The CDR3 totals 17 residues. The DNA of the CDR3 is TGTGCCAGCAGCTTCGGTTGGGGTCTCCGGGGCACCGGGGAGCTGTTTTTT. Encoded protein: CASSFGWGLRGTGELFF.

This clonotype was recorded many times. The chain recombines TRBV6-6 with TRBJ1-6; 7 nucleotides align to TRBD1. The germline gives CDR1 MNHNY, CDR2 SVGAGI (reference sequence). This CDR3 is built from 15 residues. Losses at the gene ends were 4 bases for V and 9 bases for J; bases not matched to a gene: 9. CDR3 sequence (DNA): TGTGCCAGCAGTTCCGGACAGGCGGAGGGTTCACCCCTCCACTTT. Its translation is CASSSGQAEGSPLHF.

About this clonotype itself: One end of the junction fails to match germline, which may point to a read error. The CDR3 protein is CASSQRQGTPADF. In DNA, the CDR3 is TGTGCCAGCAGCCAACGTCAGGGGACCCCGGCGGACTTC. The chain carries TRBV3-1 and TRBJ2-1, with D tentatively TRBD1 (6 bases). This CDR3 is built from 13 residues. Germline V gives CDR1 LGHDT, CDR2 YNNKEL (reference sequence).

Ten or more counts support this clonotype. This sequence joins TRBV2 and TRBJ1-2; the D gene is possibly TRBD1 (6 bases). Germline CDR1 and CDR2: SNHLY and FYNNEI. Trimming took off 5 bases at V and 4 bases at J, with 8 bases between the two ends. The CDR3 runs to 12 residues. CDR3 residues: CASSTGRYGYTF. CDR3 nucleotides: TGTGCCAGCAGTACAGGGCGCTATGGCTACACCTTC.

This clonotype was found many times. In DNA form, the CDR3 reads TGTGCCAGCAGCTTATCCGGGAGTAGCAATGAGCAGTTCTTC. It encodes CASSLSGSSNEQFF. V and J are TRBV7-2 and TRBJ2-1, with TRBD2 as a possible D gene (6 bases). V was clipped by 2 bases and J by 6 bases, with 11 bases between them. Germline V gene data show CDR1 as SGHTA and CDR2 as FQGNSA. The length of the CDR3 is 14 residues. The full variable domain, rest sourced from reference TRBV7-2 and TRBJ2-1, is GAGVSQSPSNKVTEKGKDVELRCDPISGHTALYWYRQSLGQGLEFLIYFQGNSAPDKSGLPSDRFSAERTGGSVSTLTIQRTQQEDSAVYLCASSLSGSSNEQFFGPGTRLTVL.

The chain carries TRBV10-2 and TRBJ1-1, with a tentative D call TRBD1 (6 bases). Germline V gives CDR1 WSHSY, CDR2 SAAADI. V was shortened by 10 bases and J by 4 bases, with 16 bases between the two germline ends. CDR3 length: 13 amino acids. The CDR3 spells CATRGGRGTEAFF. For the CDR3, the DNA is TGCGCCACTCGTGGGGGCCGGGGCACTGAAGCTTTCTTT.

In the case of this clonotype: One base away lies a much larger clone, so this may be a sequencing read error. The chain is built from TRBV2 and TRBJ2-1; 15 positions agree with TRBD2. Germline loops: CDR1 SNHLY, CDR2 FYNNEI. The CDR3 covers 15 residues. The CDR3 DNA reads as TGTGGCAGCAGTGGACTAGCGGGAGGGCTGAATGAGCAGTTCTTC. Its translation: CGSSGLAGGLNEQFF.

This clonotype was picked up many times. The chain combines TRBV6-6 with TRBJ2-5; the D gene is possibly TRBD1 (5 bases). The CDR3 runs to 15 residues. V shed 2 bases and J shed 4 bases, with 14 bases lying between them. Per germline, CDR1 MNHNY and CDR2 SVGAGI (reference sequence). The CDR3 here is CASSYGAGQGETQYF. CDR3 DNA sequence: TGTGCCAGCAGTTACGGGGCAGGGCAGGGAGAGACCCAGTACTTC.

The chain couples TRBV28 to TRBJ2-7; 9 positions match TRBD2. The length of the CDR3 is 15 residues. The V segment lost 7 bases and the J segment 4 bases; nucleotides outside the gene matches: 11. The germline V gene encodes CDR1 MDHEN and CDR2 SYDVKM. The CDR3 loop reads CASTPAGGGGYEQYF. DNA for the CDR3: TGTGCCAGCACCCCGGCGGGGGGGGGGGGTTACGAGCAGTACTTC. The full variable domain, its missing parts supplied by reference TRBV28 and TRBJ2-7, is DVKVTQSSRYLVKRTGEKVFLECVQDMDHENMFWYRQDPGLGLRLIYFSYDVKMKEKGDIPEGYSVSREKKERFSLILESASTNQTSMYLCASTPAGGGGYEQYFGPGTRLTVT.

This clonotype was counted a single time. CDR3 sequence reads: CASSSQALGDNEQFF. In nucleotides, the CDR3 is TGTGCCAGCAGTTCCCAGGCGCTGGGGGACAATGAGCAGTTCTTC. V and J are TRBV27 and TRBJ2-1; D may correspond to TRBD1 or TRBD2 (5 bases each). Germline CDR1 reads MNHEY; CDR2 reads SMNVEV (reference sequence). Trimming shortened V by 4 bases and J by 5 bases, and 15 bases separated the two germline ends. The CDR3 runs 15 residues.

The V gene is TRBV19, the J gene TRBJ1-3, with D unresolved. Germline values: CDR1 LNHDA, CDR2 SQIVND (reference sequence). There are 14 residues in the CDR3. The V gene lost 8 bases and the J gene lost 2 bases, with 13 bases spanning the gap. This chain's CDR3 is CASSPGVTGNTIYF. CDR3 DNA sequence: TGTGCCAGTTCCCCAGGAGTGACTGGAAACACCATATATTTT. Together with reference TRBV19 and TRBJ1-3, the CDR3 gives the full variable domain: DGGITQSPKYLFRKEGQNVTLSCEQNLNHDAMYWYRQDPGQGLRLIYYSQIVNDFQKGDIAEGYSVSREKKESFPLTVTSAQKNPTAFYLCASSPGVTGNTIYFGEGSWLTVV.

Comments on this clonotype: A much larger clone is a single base away; this may be a read error. The chain couples TRBV5-4 to TRBJ2-7; D gene unclear. Germline CDR1 and CDR2: SGHNT and YYREEE (reference sequence). This CDR3 has 13 residues. CDR3: CASSLDLSYEQSF. The CDR3 DNA reads TGTGCCAGCAGCTTGGACTTGTCCTACGAGCAGTCCTTC.

This clonotype was picked up a small number of times. The chain carries TRBV28 and TRBJ1-5, with unresolved D. V was trimmed by 2 bases and J by 1 base, leaving 12 bases between them. The CDR3 has 16 residues. Germline CDR1 MDHEN, CDR2 SYDVKM. CDR3 DNA: TGTGCCAGCAGTTTAGTGGCAGTAAGCAGCAATCAGCCCCAGCATTTT. Protein sequence: CASSLVAVSSNQPQHF.

This clonotype was counted only a few times. The V gene is TRBV19, the J gene TRBJ2-1; TRBD2 aligns across 13 bases. Germline-derived CDR1 and CDR2 are LNHDA and SQIVND (reference sequence). V was pared by 6 bases and J by 0 bases, with 5 bases of the junction left unmatched. This CDR3 is built from 17 residues. CDR3 loop: CASSGTSGKSSYNEQFF. CDR3 in DNA: TGTGCCAGTAGCGGGACTAGCGGGAAGAGCTCCTACAATGAGCAGTTCTTC. Full variable domain (remainder filled in from reference TRBV19 and TRBJ2-1): DGGITQSPKYLFRKEGQNVTLSCEQNLNHDAMYWYRQDPGQGLRLIYYSQIVNDFQKGDIAEGYSVSREKKESFPLTVTSAQKNPTAFYLCASSGTSGKSSYNEQFFGPGTRLTVL.

This clonotype has more than one count but fewer than ten. Relative to the germline gene, one junction end is altered; a read error may explain this. CDR3 nucleotide sequence: TGTGCCAGCAGTCCCACAGGGAGGGGGGATGAAAAGCTGTTTTTT. Translation: CASSPTGRGDEKLFF. V and J are TRBV12-3 or TRBV12-4 and TRBJ1-4; the D gene is possibly TRBD1 (6 bases). The CDR3 sequence is 15 residues long.

This clonotype was counted ten times or more. The chain uses TRBV7-9 and TRBJ1-6; weak D call: TRBD1 (5 bases). The V end was cut by 2 bases, the J end by 0 bases, with 20 bases between. The length of the CDR3 is 20 residues. Germline assignment: CDR1 SEHNR and CDR2 FQNEAQ (reference sequence). CDR3 DNA sequence: TGTGCCAGCAGCTTATTTGTGCCGTGGGGCAGGAGCTCCTATAATTCACCCCTCCACTTT. Protein product: CASSLFVPWGRSSYNSPLHF.

In DNA, the CDR3 is TGTGCCAGCAGCCGTGTAGGGGACAGGGGGGCATATGGCTCCTACGAGCAGTACTTC. Amino acids: CASSRVGDRGAYGSYEQYF. This rearrangement joins TRBV5-6 to TRBJ2-7, with 11 bases matching TRBD1. Germline CDR1 is SGHDT and CDR2 is YYEEEE. The CDR3 sequence is 19 residues long. Trimming at V came to 4 bases and at J to 0 bases, leaving 15 bases not matched to a gene.

Of note for this clonotype: This may be a read error: a much more frequent sequence differs by one nucleotide. This chain joins TRBV4-1 and TRBJ2-6; D perhaps matches TRBD1 (6 bases). This CDR3 is 17 amino acids long. Germline V gene data show CDR1 as MGHRA and CDR2 as YSYEKL. V was trimmed by 0 bases and J by 0 bases, leaving 9 bases between them. The CDR3 coding sequence is TGCGCCAGCAGCCAAGATGGACAGCACTCTGGGGCCAACGTCCTGACTTTC. Translation gives CASSQDGQHSGANVLTF.